The 30 T cell receptor beta chains given below trace back to one sample, sequenced in a study of cytomegalovirus exposure and HLA in healthy donors (dated by TCRdb to 2016 to 2017). The library was made by the immunoSEQ multiplex PCR assay. A mixture of 60 forward primers for TCR Vbeta segments and 13 reverse primers for TCR Jbeta segments was used in the multiplex PCR. TCRdb mirrors the immuneACCESS table, restricted to in-frame sequences. Some clones are absent from its copies; in checked studies, under half trace to an unresolved V gene, and the reason for the others is unknown. In all, the sample holds under 85,000 clones, and 55% to 75% of those were seen once. The top ten clones comprise less than 20% of the sample. Sequenced: PBMCs. The receptors here all came from a man aged 35-49 years in good health and CMV-seropositive.

This chain links TRBV10-1 with TRBJ1-5; D remains unclear. The CDR3 runs 9 residues. Germline V gene lookup returns CDR1 WNHNN and CDR2 SYGVQD (reference sequence). Deletions cut 10 bases from V and 10 bases from J, with 8 bases between. The chain's CDR3 is CANSLPQHF. In DNA form, the CDR3 reads TGCGCCAACTCCCTACCCCAGCATTTT.

V is TRBV6-5 and J is TRBJ1-4; 7 nucleotides agree with TRBD1. The CDR3 covers 14 residues. J was trimmed by 3 bases and V by 10 bases; bases with no gene match: 8. From germline, CDR1 is MNHEY and CDR2 SVGAGI. This CDR3 reads CAIKPGQANEKLFF. CDR3 sequence (DNA): TGTGCCATAAAACCAGGACAGGCTAATGAAAAACTGTTTTTT.

V usage is TRBV11-3 and J usage is TRBJ2-7; possible D gene TRBD2, 7 bases. Germline V gene lookup returns CDR1 SGHNT and CDR2 YENEEA. Trimming removed 5 bases at V and 2 bases at J, with 19 bases between. CDR3 size: 16 residues. CDR3 in DNA: TGTGCCAGCAGCGGTAGTGGGGGGGCGGGAGCCTACGAGCAGTACTTC. This gives the protein CASSGSGGAGAYEQYF.

Written as DNA, the CDR3 is TGTGCCAGCAGCTTGACTAAACGCGAGACCCAGTACTTC. Protein product: CASSLTKRETQYF. The V call is TRBV7-2, the J call TRBJ2-5; D possibly corresponds to TRBD2 (5 bases). V gave up 3 bases and J gave up 5 bases, with 10 bases separating them. Germline lookup yields CDR1 SGHTA and CDR2 FQGNSA. This CDR3 contains 13 residues.

The rearrangement joins TRBV14 to TRBJ1-2; 7 nucleotides align to TRBD1. Unmatched junction bases numbered 9, after V lost 8 bases and J lost 6 bases. The CDR3 has 13 residues. CDR1 SGHDN and CDR2 FVKESK come from the germline V gene. The CDR3 coding sequence is TGTGCCAGCGGTGACAGGGCCCGGGATGGCTACACCTTC. This sequence encodes CASGDRARDGYTF.

This rearrangement joins TRBV7-9 to TRBJ1-2; 8 positions match TRBD1. This CDR3 is built from 16 residues. Germline V lookup: CDR1 SEHNR, CDR2 FQNEAQ (reference sequence). The J segment lost 4 bases and the V segment lost 1 base, leaving 8 bases of the junction unmatched. CDR3 residues: CASSLVPDRAGYGYTF. CDR3 in DNA: TGTGCCAGCAGCTTAGTACCGGACAGGGCCGGCTATGGCTACACCTTC. The entire variable domain, with the rest obtained from reference TRBV7-9 and TRBJ1-2, is as follows: DTGVSQNPRHKITKRGQNVTFRCDPISEHNRLYWYRQTLGQGPEFLTYFQNEAQLEKSRLLSDRFSAERPKGSFSTLEIQRTEQGDSAMYLCASSLVPDRAGYGYTFGSGTRLTVV.

The chain links TRBV5-5 to TRBJ2-7; 10 bases line up with TRBD1. J lost 3 bases, V lost 4 bases, and 10 bases had no gene match. The CDR3 has 16 amino acids. Germline values: CDR1 SGHKS, CDR2 YYEKEE (reference sequence). CDR3 residues: CASSQDGRDRGYEQYF. As DNA, the CDR3 is TGTGCCAGCAGCCAAGACGGTCGGGACAGGGGCTACGAGCAGTACTTC.

J is TRBJ1-5 and V is TRBV7-3; the D gene is possibly TRBD1 (5 bases). V shed 6 bases and J shed 6 bases, with 12 bases lying between them. The CDR3 loop spans 13 amino acids. CDR1 SGHTA and CDR2 FQGTGA come from the germline V gene. CDR3 protein: CASSVGRGQPQHF. As DNA, the CDR3 is TGTGCCAGCAGTGTGGGGAGGGGTCAGCCCCAGCATTTT.

The rearrangement uses TRBV5-1 and TRBJ2-5, with no clear D. V dropped 7 bases and J dropped 5 bases, with 12 bases sitting between them. Germline CDR1 is SGHRS and CDR2 is YFSETQ. The CDR3 sequence is 12 residues long. The CDR3 sequence: CASGDFGETQYF. The CDR3 DNA is TGCGCCAGCGGCGACTTCGGGGAGACCCAGTACTTC.

This chain connects TRBV7-9 to TRBJ1-2; 7 bases match TRBD1. The length of the CDR3 is 13 residues. Germline CDR1 is SEHNR and CDR2 is FQNEAQ (reference sequence). V trimming: 5 bases; J trimming: 6 bases; junction bases outside the gene matches: 6. The CDR3: CASSRDSSDGYTF. The CDR3, as DNA: TGTGCCAGCAGCCGGGACAGTTCAGATGGCTACACCTTC.

This chain joins TRBV4-3 and TRBJ2-3; 9 bases match TRBD2. The length of the CDR3 is 15 residues. Trimming at V came to 4 bases and at J to 1 base, leaving 3 bases not matched to a gene. The germline gives CDR1 LGHNA, CDR2 YSLEER. CDR3 in amino acids: CASSPGGGGTDTQYF. Written as DNA, the CDR3 is TGCGCCAGCAGCCCCGGCGGGGGGGGCACAGATACGCAGTATTTT.

There are a few counts of this clone. The chain combines TRBV5-5 with TRBJ1-2; 12 bases agree with TRBD1. The junction had 8 bases not matched to a gene; V was cut back by 3 bases and J by 8 bases. Germline lookup yields CDR1 SGHKS and CDR2 YYEKEE (reference sequence). This CDR3 region has 15 residues. The CDR3 DNA reads TGTGCCAGCAGCTCGTACTTTGGGACAGGGGGCGGCTACACCTTC. It codes for CASSSYFGTGGGYTF.

This clone turned up a few times. The chain combines TRBV7-8 with TRBJ2-3, with D hard to call. Germline V CDR1 and CDR2: SGHVS, FQNEAQ. Trimming pared 3 bases from V and 6 bases from J, leaving 7 bases between. This CDR3 is built from 12 residues. This CDR3 is CASSFYSDTQYF. The CDR3 DNA reads as TGTGCCAGCAGCTTTTACTCCGATACGCAGTATTTT.

V usage is TRBV4-2 and J usage is TRBJ2-2; 9 bases agree with TRBD2. Trimming took 0 bases from V and 5 from J; bases not matched to a gene: 7. CDR3 length equals 17 residues. Germline V gene lookup returns CDR1 LGHNA and CDR2 YNFKEQ. CDR3 DNA: TGTGCCAGCAGCCAAGAATTGCTAGCGGGAAGGACCGGGGAGCTGTTTTTT. It yields the protein CASSQELLAGRTGELFF.

The table lists this clone with a few counts. The chain links TRBV14 to TRBJ2-1, with 9 bases matching TRBD2. With V trimmed by 2 bases and J by 7 bases, 9 bases remained unmatched. This CDR3 is 16 amino acids long. The germline V gene encodes CDR1 SGHDN and CDR2 FVKESK. The CDR3: CASSQKIAGAINEQFF. The CDR3 DNA is TGTGCCAGCAGCCAAAAAATAGCGGGAGCAATTAATGAGCAGTTCTTC.

This clone was picked up one time. The rearrangement uses TRBV2 and TRBJ2-3, with a possible D match to TRBD2 (6 bases). V gave up 3 bases and J gave up 2 bases, with 18 bases separating them. Germline lookup yields CDR1 SNHLY and CDR2 FYNNEI. CDR3 length: 17 residues. The CDR3 spells CASSEWGVGGDTDTQYF. The CDR3 region has the DNA TGTGCCAGCAGTGAGTGGGGGGTCGGCGGGGACACAGATACGCAGTATTTT.

The chain couples TRBV9 to TRBJ2-1; 8 nucleotides agree with TRBD2. There are 16 residues in the CDR3. Unmatched junction bases numbered 9, after V lost 0 bases and J lost 7 bases. From germline, CDR1 is SGDLS and CDR2 YYNGEE. CDR3 in DNA: TGTGCCAGCAGCGTAGCTCCGGGGGGGCCGATGAATGAGCAGTTCTTC. As protein: CASSVAPGGPMNEQFF.

The rearrangement joins TRBV5-6 to TRBJ1-4; TRBD1 is a possible D gene (6 bases). This CDR3 comprises 15 residues. V lost 6 bases and J 8 bases, leaving 20 bases between the germline ends. Looked up from germline, CDR1 is SGHDT and CDR2 is YYEEEE. The CDR3 is CASNRGGPGAEKLFF. The DNA for the CDR3 is TGTGCCAGCAACCGGGGGGGGCCTGGAGCCGAAAAACTGTTTTTT.

The chain couples TRBV6-5 to TRBJ2-7; 9 bases align to TRBD1. The trim removed 5 bases at V and 5 bases at J, leaving 10 bases unmatched. The germline CDR1 and CDR2 sequences are MNHEY and SVGAGI. This CDR3 is 15 amino acids long. This CDR3 is CASSRTGTGNHEQYF. Written as DNA, the CDR3 is TGTGCCAGCAGTCGCACCGGGACAGGGAACCACGAGCAGTACTTC.

V is TRBV7-8 and J is TRBJ2-7; 8 positions agree with TRBD2. Germline trimming cut 2 bases from V and 2 bases from J; bases unmatched to any gene: 11. From germline, CDR1 is SGHVS and CDR2 FQNEAQ. This CDR3 is built from 17 residues. The DNA of the CDR3 is TGTGCCAGCAGCTTAAGACTGGGACTAGAGGTTCCCTACGAGCAGTACTTC. Translation: CASSLRLGLEVPYEQYF.

V usage is TRBV10-3 and J usage is TRBJ2-3; D remains unclear. The CDR3 is 12 amino acids. The germline gives CDR1 ENHRY, CDR2 SYGVKD. V lost 4 bases, J lost 2 bases, and 4 bases lay in between. The CDR3 region is CAISGPTDTQYF. CDR3 nucleotides: TGTGCCATCAGTGGGCCCACAGATACGCAGTATTTT.

This sequence joins TRBV19 and TRBJ2-2; D is possibly TRBD2 (5 bases). CDR1 LNHDA and CDR2 SQIVND come from the germline V gene (reference sequence). The CDR3 runs 15 residues. V lost 1 base to trimming and J lost 4 bases, with 10 bases between them. The CDR3 is CASSIVTGSTGELFF. Written as DNA, the CDR3 is TGTGCCAGTAGTATAGTAACGGGATCCACCGGGGAGCTGTTTTTT.

The chain carries TRBV6-1 and TRBJ1-3; 7 bases are a match to TRBD1. Germline CDR1 MNHNS, CDR2 SASEGT. This CDR3 region has 15 residues. Losses at the gene ends were 6 bases for V and 1 base for J; bases not matched to a gene: 6. The CDR3, as DNA: TGTGCCAGCAGACCCGGGACAGCGTCTGGAAACACCATATATTTT. Translated: CASRPGTASGNTIYF.

This clone was detected once. CDR3 in amino acids: CASSLVRTGTVEQYF. The CDR3 DNA reads as TGCGCCAGCAGCTTGGTGCGGACAGGGACAGTCGAGCAGTACTTC. The chain is built from TRBV5-1 and TRBJ2-7, with TRBD1 matching 8 bases. Germline V gene sequence: CDR1 SGHRS, CDR2 YFSETQ. The length of the CDR3 is 15 residues. V lost 0 bases, J lost 6 bases, and 8 bases stayed unmatched. The variable domain in full, completed from reference TRBV5-1 and TRBJ2-7, reads KAGVTQTPRYLIKTRGQQVTLSCSPISGHRSVSWYQQTPGQGLQFLFEYFSETQRNKGNFPGRFSGRQFSNSRSEMNVSTLELGDSALYLCASSLVRTGTVEQYFGPGTRLTVT.

This clone was detected a few times. The chain has TRBV6-1 and TRBJ1-3; D gene uncertain. Trimming removed 2 bases from V and 0 bases from J, with 11 bases in between. This CDR3 contains 16 residues. CDR1 is MNHNS, CDR2 SASEGT, per germline. CDR3 protein: CASSEWAIPSGNTIYF. DNA for the CDR3: TGTGCCAGCAGTGAATGGGCCATACCCTCTGGAAACACCATATATTTT.

J is TRBJ1-2 and V is TRBV29-1, with D hard to call. CDR3 length equals 14 residues. With 3 bases removed from V and 5 bases from J, the gap between germline ends came to 16 bases. Germline V gene data show CDR1 as SQVTM and CDR2 as ANQGSEA. The DNA for the CDR3 is TGCAGCGTTGACTCGGGGTATGAGGTTTATGGCTACACCTTC. It is translated as CSVDSGYEVYGYTF.

This clone occurred a few times. The chain couples TRBV30 to TRBJ2-1; 7 nucleotides agree with TRBD2. Germline V gene data show CDR1 as GTSNPN and CDR2 as SVGIG (reference sequence). The V segment lost 5 bases and the J segment 3 bases; nucleotides outside the gene matches: 7. This CDR3 is 14 amino acids long. CDR3 nucleotide sequence: TGTGCCTGGGAGAGGGAGGGCCGCTACAATGAGCAGTTCTTC. Translated, it gives CAWEREGRYNEQFF.

The chain has TRBV6-1 and TRBJ2-3, with 7 bases matching TRBD1. Germline values: CDR1 MNHNS, CDR2 SASEGT. The CDR3 runs 16 residues. V trimming: 0 bases; J trimming: 3 bases; junction bases outside the gene matches: 6. CDR3 sequence: CASSEAGGTTTDTQYF. The CDR3 DNA is TGTGCCAGCAGTGAAGCAGGGGGCACTACTACAGATACGCAGTATTTT.

Comments on this clone: Its ends do not fully match the called genes, so a read error is possible. The rearrangement links TRBV7-9 to TRBJ2-1, with a tentative D call TRBD2 (6 bases). Germline CDR1 and CDR2: SEHNR and FQNEAQ (reference sequence). This CDR3 region has 16 residues. CDR3 loop: CSSSEPSRGPYNEQFF. In DNA form, the CDR3 reads TGTTCCAGCAGCGAACCATCGCGGGGTCCCTACAATGAGCAGTTCTTC.

V is TRBV2 and J is TRBJ1-2, with 8 bases matching TRBD1. V was pared by 5 bases and J by 3 bases, with 2 bases of the junction left unmatched. In germline, CDR1 is SNHLY, CDR2 FYNNEI. CDR3 length: 13 residues. The CDR3 here is CASSQQGDYGYTF. In DNA form, the CDR3 reads TGTGCCAGCAGTCAACAGGGGGACTATGGCTACACCTTC.